Presented here are 5 T cell receptor beta chains from one specimen sequenced in a study of Ad26.COV2.S vaccination and SARS-CoV-2 variants. Stated treatment: roughly 18 received Ad26.COV2.S at low or high dose, single or two shots; five or six received placebo; per-sample allocation not given. Samples came from day 63 after the first vaccine or placebo injection. Method: immunoSEQ multiplex PCR; TCRdb's copy keeps in-frame clones and lacks some. Here the sample spans just under 250,000 clones, 88% being singletons. This sample comprised peripheral blood, obtained in a trial of Ad26.COV2.S vaccine versus placebo. The receptors stem from a person between 18 and 60 years old who received the Ad26.COV2.S COVID-19 vaccine or a placebo.

The chain couples TRBV6-5 to TRBJ2-5; D gene uncertain. Trimming cost V 6 bases and J 4 bases, with 12 bases left between them. This CDR3 has 13 residues. The V gene's germline CDR1 is MNHEY and CDR2 SVGAGI. DNA of the CDR3: TGTGCCAGCAGCCGAGCCCTTAGAGAGACCCAGTACTTC. Amino acid sequence: CASSRALRETQYF.

The rearrangement links TRBV28 to TRBJ1-5, with unresolved D. Trimming removed 5 bases from V and 3 bases from J, with 17 bases in between. CDR1 is MDHEN and CDR2 is SYDVKM in the germline V gene. The CDR3 covers 16 residues. The CDR3 coding sequence is TGTGCCAGCAGTCCCCGGGGAGGGAAGGCCAATCAGCCCCAGCATTTT. The encoded protein is CASSPRGGKANQPQHF.

As regards this clone: The same CDR3 also results from other DNA sequences found in this sample. The V call is TRBV6-2 or TRBV6-3, the J call TRBJ1-5; D is unclear. Germline V gene lookup returns CDR1 MNHEY and CDR2 SVGEGT. The CDR3 spans 12 residues. Trimming took off 0 bases at V and 5 bases at J, with 2 bases between the two ends. The CDR3 reads CASSYSYQPQHF. The CDR3 nucleotides read TGTGCCAGCAGTTACTCGTATCAGCCCCAGCATTTT.

This clone was observed once. The J gene is TRBJ1-3, the V gene TRBV4-3; D gene unclear. This CDR3 region has 16 residues. V was cut by 1 base and J by 0 bases, with 10 bases left in between. CDR1 is LGHNA, CDR2 YSLEER, per germline. CDR3 sequence: CASSQGTADSGNTIYF. The CDR3 nucleotides are TGCGCCAGCAGCCAAGGGACGGCGGACTCTGGAAACACCATATATTTT.

This chain uses TRBV6-5 with TRBJ2-1, with D possibly TRBD2 on 6 matching bases. The ends were cut back, 6 bases at V and 9 bases at J, with 21 bases in the middle. The CDR3 is 15 residues long. The germline CDR1 and CDR2 sequences are MNHEY and SVGAGI. DNA of the CDR3: TGTGCCAGCAGCCCGAGAGGGACTTTCGGGGGTGAGCAGTTCTTC. It specifies CASSPRGTFGGEQFF.